These 18 T cell receptor beta chains came from one sample sequenced in a study of brain metastases from non-small cell lung cancer. Measured with immunoSEQ multiplex PCR; TCRdb has only the in-frame clones, and not every one. The sample holds thousands of clones, 70% to 90% seen once. The sequencing input was primary lung tumor tissue. Receptor source: a donor at least 40 years old with non-small cell lung cancer.

As for this clone: Different DNA sequences within this sample yield the same CDR3. The chain uses TRBV19 and TRBJ2-5; 7 bases line up with TRBD2. This CDR3 region has 13 residues. In germline, CDR1 is LNHDA, CDR2 SQIVND (reference sequence). With 8 bases clipped from V and 5 bases from J, the junction kept 8 bases outside the gene matches. The CDR3 spells CASGGGSRETQYF. The CDR3 bases are TGTGCCAGTGGCGGGGGATCGCGGGAGACCCAGTACTTC.

The chain employs TRBV10-3 and TRBJ2-3; TRBD2 might be the D (5 bases). The CDR3 covers 15 residues. V was trimmed by 6 bases and J by 6 bases, leaving 19 bases between them. CDR1 ENHRY and CDR2 SYGVKD come from the germline V gene. CDR3 DNA sequence: TGTGCCATCAGCTCTACCACCACTAGTTCCGATACGCAGTATTTT. Its translation is CAISSTTTSSDTQYF.

V usage is TRBV7-9 and J usage is TRBJ2-7; no clear D gene. The CDR3 is made up of 13 amino acids. In germline, CDR1 is SEHNR, CDR2 FQNEAQ (reference sequence). Trimming stripped 1 base from V and 7 bases from J, with 11 bases between. The chain's CDR3 is CASSLEDRREQYF. In nucleotides, the CDR3 is TGTGCCAGCAGCTTAGAAGATCGGCGGGAGCAGTACTTC.

V and J are TRBV6-2 or TRBV6-3 and TRBJ2-3, with unresolved D. Germline V gives CDR1 MNHEY, CDR2 SVGEGT. V gave up 5 bases and J gave up 5 bases, with 14 bases separating them. This CDR3 has 14 residues. This CDR3 is CASSPRGWVDTQYF. CDR3 DNA: TGTGCCAGCAGTCCACGTGGCTGGGTAGATACGCAGTATTTT.

The rearrangement links TRBV7-8 to TRBJ2-2; D remains unclear. CDR1 is SGHVS and CDR2 is FQNEAQ in the germline V gene. CDR3 length: 12 amino acids. The germline V and J ends were trimmed by 3 bases and 6 bases, with 5 bases remaining between them. CDR3 DNA sequence: TGTGCCAGCAGCTTCCCCTCCGGGGAGCTGTTTTTT. Protein: CASSFPSGELFF.

The rearrangement links TRBV28 to TRBJ1-6, with 10 bases aligning to TRBD1. The ends lost 2 bases at V and 4 bases at J; junction bases unmatched: 2. The CDR3 covers 16 residues. Germline values: CDR1 MDHEN, CDR2 SYDVKM. The CDR3 sequence: CASSLTGQGYNSPLHF. The CDR3 DNA follows: TGTGCCAGCAGTTTAACGGGACAGGGGTATAATTCACCCCTCCACTTT.

This clone has a handful of counts. This sequence joins TRBV21-1 and TRBJ2-5; TRBD1, the D gene given by the table, was not confirmed from the DNA. TRBV21-1 has pseudogene status. The CDR3 runs 17 residues. The CDR3 DNA reads TGTGCCAGCAGCAAAAAAAAAGACCGGGACAGGGGAGAGACCCAGTACTTC. Translation: CASSKKKDRDRGETQYF.

A remark on this clone: Different DNA sequences within this sample yield the same CDR3. The rearrangement joins TRBV4-3 to TRBJ1-4, with 7 bases that match TRBD1. Germline V gene sequence: CDR1 LGHNA, CDR2 YSLEER. This CDR3 is built from 15 residues. J was trimmed by 8 bases and V by 0 bases; bases with no gene match: 6. CDR3 DNA sequence: TGCGCCAGCAGCCAAGAAAAGACAGGGAGGGAAAAACTGTTTTTT. Translated, it gives CASSQEKTGREKLFF.

J is TRBJ2-7 and V is TRBV7-9, with D perhaps matching TRBD2 (6 bases). The germline V gene has CDR1 SEHNR and CDR2 FQNEAQ (reference sequence). The V end lost 0 bases, the J end lost 2 bases, and 11 bases lay between the germline ends. The CDR3 is 15 amino acids. Here the CDR3 reads CASSLALGGTYEQYF. CDR3 DNA: TGTGCCAGCAGCTTAGCTCTGGGGGGAACCTACGAGCAGTACTTC.

V is TRBV4-3 and J is TRBJ2-1, with 7 bases aligning to TRBD2. The trim removed 3 bases at V and 4 bases at J, leaving 9 bases unmatched. This CDR3 has 16 residues. Looked up from germline, CDR1 is LGHNA and CDR2 is YSLEER. CDR3 in DNA: TGCGCCAGCAGCCAGGGACTAACGGGGATTTACAATGAGCAGTTCTTC. It codes for CASSQGLTGIYNEQFF.

The chain couples TRBV7-8 to TRBJ2-1, with D unclear. The germline CDR1 and CDR2 sequences are SGHVS and FQNEAQ. V gave up 4 bases and J gave up 0 bases, with 4 bases separating them. The CDR3 sequence is 13 residues long. The CDR3 region has the DNA TGTGCCAGCAGCTCCCGCTCCTACAATGAGCAGTTCTTC. This codes for CASSSRSYNEQFF.

V gene TRBV7-2 combines with J gene TRBJ1-3; no definite D call. Germline V gene sequence: CDR1 SGHTA, CDR2 FQGNSA. Trimming took off 3 bases at V and 0 bases at J, with 9 bases between the two ends. This CDR3 region has 15 residues. CDR3 coding DNA: TGTGCCAGCAGCTTCCCCATGAGCTCTGGAAACACCATATATTTT. Translated: CASSFPMSSGNTIYF.

This clone has just one count. The V and J genes are TRBV6-5 and TRBJ2-2; D is unclear. The V gene lost 3 bases and the J gene lost 2 bases, with 7 bases spanning the gap. There are 14 residues in the CDR3. The germline V gene has CDR1 MNHEY and CDR2 SVGAGI. CDR3 amino acids: CASSYRPNTGELFF. CDR3 nucleotide sequence: TGTGCCAGCAGTTATCGGCCAAACACCGGGGAGCTGTTTTTT.

The chain combines TRBV19 with TRBJ1-2; D is possibly TRBD1 (5 bases). The germline V gene has CDR1 LNHDA and CDR2 SQIVND (reference sequence). The CDR3 is made up of 14 amino acids. V gave up 5 bases and J gave up 4 bases, with 14 bases separating them. The CDR3 sequence: CASSGQQEFYGYTF. CDR3 nucleotides: TGTGCCAGTAGTGGACAACAGGAATTCTATGGCTACACCTTC.

J is TRBJ2-5 and V is TRBV5-4, with unresolved D. Germline CDR1 SGHNT, CDR2 YYREEE (reference sequence). CDR3 length: 14 amino acids. The V end lost 0 bases, the J end lost 5 bases, and 11 bases lay between the germline ends. CDR3: CASSLEVGAETQYF. In DNA, the CDR3 is TGTGCCAGCAGCTTGGAGGTGGGCGCGGAGACCCAGTACTTC. Using reference TRBV5-4 and TRBJ2-5 for the parts outside the CDR3, the full variable domain is ETGVTQSPTHLIKTRGQQVTLRCSSQSGHNTVSWYQQALGQGPQFIFQYYREEENGRGNFPPRFSGLQFPNYSSELNVNALELDDSALYLCASSLEVGAETQYFGPGTRLLVL.

The chain recombines TRBV6-1 with TRBJ2-1; 8 bases fit TRBD2. Germline CDR1 is MNHNS and CDR2 is SASEGT. CDR3 length equals 18 residues. V shed 0 bases, J shed 6 bases, and the junction held 13 bases outside the gene matches. The DNA for the CDR3 is TGTGCCAGCAGTGAAGCGCTGGTAGCGGGGACCCAACCCAATGAGCAGTTCTTC. Protein product: CASSEALVAGTQPNEQFF.

This sequence joins TRBV6-5 and TRBJ1-2; TRBD1 might be the D (5 bases). Germline CDR1 is MNHEY and CDR2 is SVGAGI. The CDR3 consists of 14 residues. The V end lost 0 bases, the J end lost 0 bases, and 5 bases lay between the germline ends. Written as DNA, the CDR3 is TGTGCCAGCAGTTACTCGACAGCTAACTATGGCTACACCTTC. Its translation is CASSYSTANYGYTF.

The chain employs TRBV18 and TRBJ2-3; perhaps TRBD1 as D (5 bases). V lost 2 bases and J lost 0, with 12 bases in between. The CDR3 is 16 residues long. CDR1 and CDR2 from the germline V gene are KGHSH and LQKENI. The CDR3 DNA sequence: TGTGCCAGCTCACCAAGGCCGACAGAAAGCACAGATACGCAGTATTTT. Translating gives CASSPRPTESTDTQYF.